The sequence of this T cell receptor beta chain was determined in a study of Graves' ophthalmopathy and Graves' hyperthyroidism. Overall study results and limits: Ophthalmopathy progression cases were predicted by the model with approximately 70% sensitivity and approximately 74% specificity. Blood also held most thyroid clonotypes expanded above 0.001 frequency.

This CDR3 region has 15 residues. Germline CDR1 and CDR2: SQVTM and ANQGSEA. V was clipped by 7 bases and J by 5 bases; unmatched bases: 14. TCR beta CDR3 amplification used RNA transcripts. The first-round RT-PCR employed HTBI primers together with the Qiagen OneStep RT-PCR kit. A multiplex PCR was then performed as the second round. TCRdb passed the multiplex PCR reads through MiXCR, listing each CDR3 protein once. The repertoire holds some 350,000 distinct CDR3 sequences, 15% to 20% seen once, with roughly 2.4% in the top ten. Certain patients, namely those with other autoimmune diseases, uncontrolled infections, pregnancy or lactation, were excluded. An approximately 10 ml volume of fresh peripheral blood provided the PBMCs. This clonotype was observed at least ten times. Its antigen is unidentified.

The sample consisted of peripheral blood. V is TRBV29-1 and J is TRBJ1-2, with 9 bases aligning to TRBD1. The sequence came from an adult woman with stable Graves' hyperthyroidism. Written as DNA, the CDR3 is TGCAGCGCAATAGACCGCGCGGACAGGGGTTATGGCTACACCTTC. Translated: CSAIDRADRGYGYTF.